One and the same sample provided the 32 T cell receptor beta chains below, sequenced in a study of blood T cell repertoires in COVID-19. This table comes from immunoSEQ multiplex PCR, and its TCRdb copy is limited to in-frame clones, with some not included. The repertoire has roughly 45,000 clones, over 75% of them found once; the top ten carry about 22%. Sequenced: peripheral blood. The receptors stem from a woman between 55 and 75 years old with acute or convalescent COVID-19.

This chain joins TRBV27 and TRBJ2-1; a possible D gene is TRBD1 (5 bases). The CDR3 has 17 residues. The ends were cut back, 3 bases at V and 4 bases at J, with 19 bases in the middle. Germline values: CDR1 MNHEY, CDR2 SMNVEV (reference sequence). CDR3 in DNA: TGTGCCAGCAGTTTTGGCAGGGAAGTATCCCGATACAATGAGCAGTTCTTC. Protein sequence: CASSFGREVSRYNEQFF.

The chain recombines TRBV5-1 with TRBJ2-1; a weak D match, TRBD2 (5 bases). Germline V gene sequence: CDR1 SGHRS, CDR2 YFSETQ. This CDR3 is 15 amino acids long. The V end lost 1 base, the J end lost 3 bases, and 11 bases lay between the germline ends. This chain's CDR3 is CASSLISGSYNEQFF. The CDR3 DNA reads TGCGCCAGCAGCTTGATTTCGGGGAGCTACAATGAGCAGTTCTTC. Based on the CDR3 plus reference TRBV5-1 and TRBJ2-1, the full variable domain is KAGVTQTPRYLIKTRGQQVTLSCSPISGHRSVSWYQQTPGQGLQFLFEYFSETQRNKGNFPGRFSGRQFSNSRSEMNVSTLELGDSALYLCASSLISGSYNEQFFGPGTRLTVL.

This chain joins TRBV27 and TRBJ2-1; TRBD1 matches at 8 bases. The CDR3 sequence is 13 residues long. V shed 7 bases, J shed 5 bases, and the junction held 4 bases outside the gene matches. The V gene's germline CDR1 is MNHEY and CDR2 SMNVEV (reference sequence). The CDR3 sequence is CASNETGDNEQFF. In DNA, the CDR3 is TGTGCCAGCAATGAGACAGGGGACAATGAGCAGTTCTTC.

The chain couples TRBV11-2 to TRBJ2-6; the D is unclear. Germline lookup yields CDR1 SGHAT and CDR2 FQNNGV. CDR3 size: 17 residues. Trimming left V 2 bases short and J 0 bases short, with 11 bases between. This CDR3 reads CASSLSPPRSGANVLTF. In nucleotides, the CDR3 is TGTGCCAGCAGCTTATCCCCCCCGCGCTCTGGGGCCAACGTCCTGACTTTC.

The chain has TRBV7-9 and TRBJ2-1; D is uncertain. V was shortened by 5 bases and J by 5 bases, with 10 bases between the two germline ends. CDR3 length equals 13 residues. Looked up from germline, CDR1 is SEHNR and CDR2 is FQNEAQ (reference sequence). CDR3 amino acids: CASSQTPHNEQFF. The CDR3 region has the DNA TGTGCCAGCAGCCAAACTCCCCACAATGAGCAGTTCTTC.

The table lists this clone with a count of one. The CDR3 here is CASSVVAGDTDTQYF. The CDR3 nucleotides are TGTGCCAGCAGCGTAGTTGCGGGGGACACAGATACGCAGTATTTT. This sequence joins TRBV9 and TRBJ2-3; 7 bases agree with TRBD2. V shed 0 bases, J shed 2 bases, and the junction held 3 bases outside the gene matches. The CDR3 runs to 15 residues. Germline-derived CDR1 and CDR2 are SGDLS and YYNGEE.

This chain links TRBV3-1 (or the pseudogene TRBV3-2) with TRBJ1-2; D is ambiguous. V lost 3 bases to trimming and J lost 3 bases, with 11 bases between them. CDR1 is LGHDT and CDR2 is YNNKEL in the germline V gene (reference sequence). CDR3 size: 14 residues. The CDR3 DNA sequence: TGTGCCAGCAGCCACACGGGGTGGGACTATGGCTACACCTTC. It yields the protein CASSHTGWDYGYTF.

V gene TRBV24-1 combines with J gene TRBJ1-2; D is ambiguous. Trimming stripped 1 base from V and 1 base from J, with 6 bases between. The CDR3 contains 14 residues. Germline V gene lookup returns CDR1 KGHDR and CDR2 SFDVKD. CDR3 sequence reads: CATSDFPVNYGYTF. For the CDR3, the DNA is TGTGCCACCAGTGATTTCCCGGTTAACTATGGCTACACCTTC.

The chain carries TRBV6-1 and TRBJ2-1; 10 positions agree with TRBD2. This CDR3 is 16 amino acids long. V lost 2 bases, J lost 6 bases, and 7 bases stayed unmatched. Germline CDR1 reads MNHNS; CDR2 reads SASEGT. CDR3 DNA sequence: TGTGCCAGCAGTGAAATAAGTAGCGGGGGGCCCAATGAGCAGTTCTTC. Its protein is CASSEISSGGPNEQFF.

This chain links TRBV6-6 with TRBJ1-3, with D uncertain. CDR3 length equals 14 residues. Trimming took off 5 bases at V and 3 bases at J, with 11 bases between the two ends. The germline V gene encodes CDR1 MNHNY and CDR2 SVGAGI (reference sequence). The CDR3 reads CASSEVSSGNTIYF. The CDR3 DNA follows: TGTGCCAGCAGTGAGGTTTCGAGTGGAAACACCATATATTTT.

This clone appeared once. The V and J genes are TRBV5-6 and TRBJ1-2; 9 bases fit TRBD1. Germline trimming cut 6 bases from V and 8 bases from J; bases unmatched to any gene: 11. Germline CDR1 SGHDT, CDR2 YYEEEE. The CDR3 loop spans 14 amino acids. Here the CDR3 reads CASIGTGLPLGYTF. In nucleotides, the CDR3 is TGTGCCAGCATCGGGACAGGGCTTCCTCTGGGCTACACCTTC.

The rearrangement uses TRBV9 and TRBJ2-2; TRBD2 aligns across 12 bases. The ends lost 3 bases at V and 7 bases at J; junction bases unmatched: 10. CDR1 is SGDLS, CDR2 YYNGEE, per germline. The CDR3 has 17 amino acids. CDR3 in amino acids: CASSGLAGANGGGELFF. The DNA for the CDR3 is TGTGCCAGCAGCGGACTAGCGGGGGCTAATGGGGGCGGGGAGCTGTTTTTT.

The chain recombines TRBV3-1 (or the pseudogene TRBV3-2) with TRBJ1-1; D remains unclear. Per germline, CDR1 LGHDT and CDR2 YNNKEL (reference sequence). This CDR3 comprises 14 residues. With 3 bases removed from V and 1 base from J, the gap between germline ends came to 9 bases. The CDR3 region is CASSHGVGNTEAFF. As DNA, the CDR3 is TGTGCCAGCAGCCACGGGGTGGGGAACACTGAAGCTTTCTTT.

The rearrangement joins TRBV6-5 to TRBJ2-5; TRBD1 matches at 8 bases. The V gene's germline CDR1 is MNHEY and CDR2 SVGAGI. The CDR3 covers 14 residues. V dropped 5 bases and J dropped 3; count of bases not matched to a gene: 5. CDR3 sequence reads: CASSPQTGEETQYF. CDR3 sequence (DNA): TGTGCCAGCAGTCCCCAGACAGGGGAAGAGACCCAGTACTTC.

The CDR3 loop reads CASSLSTGRAFF. CDR3 nucleotides: TGTGCCAGCAGTTTATCTACAGGCAGAGCTTTCTTT. J is TRBJ1-1 and V is TRBV28, with a weak D call TRBD1 (5 bases). Deletions cut 1 base from V and 10 bases from J, with 10 bases between. There are 12 residues in the CDR3. Per germline, CDR1 MDHEN and CDR2 SYDVKM.

This chain uses TRBV14 with TRBJ2-7; D remains ambiguous. Trimming pared 6 bases from V and 3 bases from J, leaving 15 bases between. This CDR3 contains 14 residues. Germline V lookup: CDR1 SGHDN, CDR2 FVKESK. In nucleotides, the CDR3 is TGTGCCAGCAGTCCGTTTTCCAGATTCTACGAGCAGTACTTC. Translating gives CASSPFSRFYEQYF.

CDR3 region: CASSLGGPKNIQYF. CDR3 coding DNA: TGTGCCAGCAGTTTGGGAGGCCCAAAAAACATTCAGTACTTC. The chain recombines TRBV3-1 (or the pseudogene TRBV3-2) with TRBJ2-4; D might be TRBD2 (6 bases). Germline values: CDR1 LGHDT, CDR2 YNNKEL (reference sequence). Trimming left V 6 bases short and J 4 bases short, with 13 bases between. The CDR3 is made up of 14 amino acids.

This chain joins TRBV27 and TRBJ1-1; D uncertain. CDR3 length equals 13 residues. The germline V and J ends were trimmed by 5 bases and 0 bases, with 7 bases remaining between them. In germline, CDR1 is MNHEY, CDR2 SMNVEV (reference sequence). The CDR3 sequence is CASSATVNTEAFF. The CDR3 DNA reads as TGTGCCAGCAGTGCCACTGTGAACACTGAAGCTTTCTTT.

The chain employs TRBV24-1 and TRBJ2-1; D call uncertain. V shed 3 bases and J shed 4 bases, with 6 bases lying between them. The CDR3 contains 13 residues. The germline V gene has CDR1 KGHDR and CDR2 SFDVKD. The CDR3 DNA follows: TGTGCCACCAGTGATGCCAGATACAATGAGCAGTTCTTC. Its protein product is CATSDARYNEQFF.

The V call is TRBV15, the J call TRBJ2-5, with D possibly matching TRBD2 (6 bases). CDR1 is LNHNV and CDR2 is YYDKDF in the germline V gene (reference sequence). This CDR3 spans 12 amino acids. Trimming pared 7 bases from V and 4 bases from J, leaving 10 bases between. The CDR3 spells CATKGGGETQYF. The CDR3 region has the DNA TGTGCCACCAAGGGAGGAGGAGAGACCCAGTACTTC. Filled out from reference TRBV15 and TRBJ2-5, the complete variable domain reads DAMVIQNPRYQVTQFGKPVTLSCSQTLNHNVMYWYQQKSSQAPKLLFHYYDKDFNNEADTPDNFQSRRPNTSFCFLDIRSPGLGDTAMYLCATKGGGETQYFGPGTRLLVL.

The chain employs TRBV7-9 and TRBJ1-1; D ambiguous. This CDR3 has 14 residues. V lost 5 bases to trimming and J lost 1 base, with 11 bases between them. CDR1 is SEHNR, CDR2 FQNEAQ, per germline (reference sequence). The CDR3 DNA reads as TGTGCCAGCAGCCCCGCGTGGTGGAACACTGAAGCTTTCTTT. Translation gives CASSPAWWNTEAFF.

The genes are TRBV12-5 and TRBJ2-5, with TRBD2 as a possible D gene (7 bases). This CDR3 has 14 amino acids. The germline V and J ends were trimmed by 6 bases and 4 bases, with 15 bases remaining between them. Germline-derived CDR1 and CDR2 are LGHNT and FRNRAP. This chain's CDR3 is CASGVSGGGETQYF. In nucleotides, the CDR3 is TGTGCTAGTGGCGTATCGGGGGGCGGAGAGACCCAGTACTTC.

The chain joins TRBV19 to TRBJ1-1, with 9 bases that match TRBD1. Germline CDR1 is LNHDA and CDR2 is SQIVND (reference sequence). The CDR3 spans 15 residues. V lost 6 bases to trimming and J lost 1 base; unmatched junction nucleotides: 6. The CDR3 bases are TGTGCCAGTAGAATGACAGGGGGGGCGAACACTGAAGCTTTCTTT. Amino acids: CASRMTGGANTEAFF.

In its sample, this clone was seen a few times. V and J are TRBV6-2 or TRBV6-3 and TRBJ2-7; D is ambiguous. Trimming left V 0 bases short and J 6 bases short, with 12 bases between. The CDR3 covers 14 residues. Germline V gene sequence: CDR1 MNHEY, CDR2 SVGEGT. The CDR3 bases are TGTGCCAGCAGTTACTCGAAGATAGCCAGCGAGCAGTACTTC. Its protein product is CASSYSKIASEQYF.

V and J are TRBV19 and TRBJ1-4, with 9 nucleotides matching TRBD1. The CDR3 is 13 residues long. Germline trimming cut 9 bases from V and 8 bases from J; bases unmatched to any gene: 7. The germline V gene has CDR1 LNHDA and CDR2 SQIVND (reference sequence). The CDR3 reads CASKDRGVEKLFF. Here the CDR3 DNA reads TGTGCCAGCAAGGACAGGGGAGTAGAAAAACTGTTTTTT.

This rearrangement joins TRBV27 to TRBJ2-2; 7 bases map to TRBD1. Losses at the gene ends were 7 bases for V and 1 base for J; bases not matched to a gene: 6. The CDR3 is made up of 15 amino acids. Germline V lookup: CDR1 MNHEY, CDR2 SMNVEV (reference sequence). The DNA for the CDR3 is TGTGCCAGCAACCGACAGGGACGGAACACCGGGGAGCTGTTTTTT. Its translation is CASNRQGRNTGELFF.

This clone is classed as medium-sized (0.01 to 0.1%). The V call is TRBV10-2, the J call TRBJ2-4, with TRBD2 identical over 8 bases. The CDR3 is 12 amino acids. Per germline, CDR1 WSHSY and CDR2 SAAADI. V dropped 8 bases and J dropped 13; count of bases not matched to a gene: 10. The CDR3 coding sequence is TGCGCCAGCGGAGAGTGGGGACTAGGACAGTACTTC. Translating it yields CASGEWGLGQYF.

The sample holds one count of this clone. The gene calls are TRBV3-1 (or the pseudogene TRBV3-2) and TRBJ2-1; TRBD2 aligns across 9 bases. The CDR3 spans 16 residues. Looked up from germline, CDR1 is LGHDT and CDR2 is YNNKEL (reference sequence). The J segment lost 1 base and the V segment lost 1 base, leaving 2 bases of the junction unmatched. The CDR3 here is CASSQVSGGSYNEQFF. Here the CDR3 DNA reads TGTGCCAGCAGCCAAGTTAGCGGGGGATCCTACAATGAGCAGTTCTTC.

This clone was counted once. The J gene is TRBJ2-1, the V gene TRBV27; D remains ambiguous. V was pared by 4 bases and J by 10 bases, with 8 bases between. CDR3 length equals 11 residues. Germline assignment: CDR1 MNHEY and CDR2 SMNVEV (reference sequence). The CDR3 bases are TGTGCCAGCAGTTACGGCGGCGAGCAGTTCTTC. The encoded protein is CASSYGGEQFF.

The chain joins TRBV19 to TRBJ1-5; 11 bases line up with TRBD1. J lost 6 bases, V lost 4 bases, and 5 bases had no gene match. CDR3 length equals 15 residues. Looked up from germline, CDR1 is LNHDA and CDR2 is SQIVND (reference sequence). In nucleotides, the CDR3 is TGTGCCAGTAGTACGGGGACAGGGGGGAGTCAGCCCCAGCATTTT. Translated: CASSTGTGGSQPQHF.

The genes are TRBV5-6 and TRBJ2-2; no definite D call. Germline CDR1 and CDR2: SGHDT and YYEEEE. Trimming shortened V by 0 bases and J by 1 base, and 4 bases separated the two germline ends. The length of the CDR3 is 14 residues. CDR3 in DNA: TGTGCCAGCAGCTTGGCACAGAACACCGGGGAGCTGTTTTTT. It is translated as CASSLAQNTGELFF.

CDR3 DNA: TGTGCCAGTGGGACTTCAGAGGGGAGCAATCAGCCCCAGCATTTT. As protein: CASGTSEGSNQPQHF. The genes are TRBV19 and TRBJ1-5; a weak D match, TRBD1 (5 bases). CDR1 LNHDA and CDR2 SQIVND come from the germline V gene (reference sequence). This CDR3 has 15 residues. V lost 8 bases and J 1 base, leaving 15 bases between the germline ends.